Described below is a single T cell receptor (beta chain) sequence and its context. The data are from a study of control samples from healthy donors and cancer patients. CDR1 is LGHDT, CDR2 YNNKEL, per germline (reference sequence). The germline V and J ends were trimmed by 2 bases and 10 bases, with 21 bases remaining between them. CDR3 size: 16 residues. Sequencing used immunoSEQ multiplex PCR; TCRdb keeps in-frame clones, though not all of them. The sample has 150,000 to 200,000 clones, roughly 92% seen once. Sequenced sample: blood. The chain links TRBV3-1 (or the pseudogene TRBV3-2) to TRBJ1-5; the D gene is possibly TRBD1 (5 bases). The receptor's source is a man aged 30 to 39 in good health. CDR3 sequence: CASSQSPGPPIIPQHF. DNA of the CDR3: TGTGCCAGCAGCCAATCTCCGGGACCTCCCATTATACCCCAGCATTTT.